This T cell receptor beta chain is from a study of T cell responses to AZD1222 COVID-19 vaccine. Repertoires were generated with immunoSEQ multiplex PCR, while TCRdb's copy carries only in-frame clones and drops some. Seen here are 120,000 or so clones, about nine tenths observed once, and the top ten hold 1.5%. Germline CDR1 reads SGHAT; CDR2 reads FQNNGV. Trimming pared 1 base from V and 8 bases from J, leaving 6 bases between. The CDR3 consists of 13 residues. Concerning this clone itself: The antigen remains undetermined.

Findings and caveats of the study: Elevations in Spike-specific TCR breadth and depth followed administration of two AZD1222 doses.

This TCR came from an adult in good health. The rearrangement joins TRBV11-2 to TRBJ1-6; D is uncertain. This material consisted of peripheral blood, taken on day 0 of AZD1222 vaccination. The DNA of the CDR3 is TGTGCCAGCAGCTTAGCCCGGTATTCACCCCTCCACTTT. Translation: CASSLARYSPLHF.